This T cell receptor (beta chain) derives from a study of OX40 agonist ivuxolimab in advanced cancers. Study in general: There were three patients with partial responses, one having hepatocellular carcinoma and two cutaneous melanoma.

This table comes from immunoSEQ multiplex PCR, and its TCRdb copy is limited to in-frame clones, with some not included. The table shows 65,000 to 80,000 clones, with 90% to 95% occurring only once. With 4 bases clipped from V and 7 bases from J, the junction kept 7 bases outside the gene matches. Germline values: CDR1 PRHDT, CDR2 FYEKMQ (reference sequence). CDR3 length equals 14 residues. The chain carries TRBV13 and TRBJ2-1; 7 bases line up with TRBD2. The origin of this receptor is an adult with an advanced solid tumor such as melanoma, head and neck, liver or kidney cancer. Sequencing used CD4+ or CD8+ T cells sorted from blood, obtained in a trial of the OX40 agonist ivuxolimab. The CDR3 loop is CASSSGREGNEQFF. CDR3 DNA sequence: TGTGCCAGCAGCTCTGGCAGGGAGGGGAATGAGCAGTTCTTC. The variable domain in full, with the rest retrieved from reference TRBV13 and TRBJ2-1, is AAGVIQSPRHLIKEKRETATLKCYPIPRHDTVYWYQQGPGQDPQFLISFYEKMQSDKGSIPDRFSAQQFSDYHSELNMSSLELGDSALYFCASSSGREGNEQFFGPGTRLTVL.